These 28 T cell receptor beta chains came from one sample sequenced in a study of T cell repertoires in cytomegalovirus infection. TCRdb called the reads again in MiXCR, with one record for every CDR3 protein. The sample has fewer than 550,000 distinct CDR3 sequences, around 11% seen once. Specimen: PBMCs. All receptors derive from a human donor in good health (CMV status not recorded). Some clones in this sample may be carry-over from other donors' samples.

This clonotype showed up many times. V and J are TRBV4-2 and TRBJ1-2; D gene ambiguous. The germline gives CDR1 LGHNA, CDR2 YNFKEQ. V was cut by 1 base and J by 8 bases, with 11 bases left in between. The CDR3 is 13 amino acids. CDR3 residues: CASSQGQRHGYTF. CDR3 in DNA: TGTGCCAGCAGCCAAGGGCAGCGCCACGGCTACACCTTC.

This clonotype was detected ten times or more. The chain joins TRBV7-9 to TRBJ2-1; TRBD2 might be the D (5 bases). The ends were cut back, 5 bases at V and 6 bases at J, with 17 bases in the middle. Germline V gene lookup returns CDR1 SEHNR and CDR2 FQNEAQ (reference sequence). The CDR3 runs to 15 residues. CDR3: CASSGVVGEFNEQFF. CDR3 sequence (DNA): TGTGCCAGCAGCGGGGTGGTCGGGGAGTTCAATGAGCAGTTCTTC. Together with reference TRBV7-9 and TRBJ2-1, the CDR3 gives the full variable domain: DTGVSQNPRHKITKRGQNVTFRCDPISEHNRLYWYRQTLGQGPEFLTYFQNEAQLEKSRLLSDRFSAERPKGSFSTLEIQRTEQGDSAMYLCASSGVVGEFNEQFFGPGTRLTVL.

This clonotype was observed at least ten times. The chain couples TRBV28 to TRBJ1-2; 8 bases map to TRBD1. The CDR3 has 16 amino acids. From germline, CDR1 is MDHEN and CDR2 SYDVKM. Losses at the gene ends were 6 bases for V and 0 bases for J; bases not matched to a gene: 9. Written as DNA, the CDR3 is TGTGCCAGCAGCCCCCGGACAGGGCGAACTAACTATGGCTACACCTTC. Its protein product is CASSPRTGRTNYGYTF.

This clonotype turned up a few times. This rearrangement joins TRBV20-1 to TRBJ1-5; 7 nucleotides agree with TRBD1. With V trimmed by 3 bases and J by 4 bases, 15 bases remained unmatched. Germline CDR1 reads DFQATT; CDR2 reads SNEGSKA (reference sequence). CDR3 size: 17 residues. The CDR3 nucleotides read TGCAGTGCTAGCCCGGGACGAAAGAGGGGGCTTAATCAGCCCCAGCATTTT. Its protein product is CSASPGRKRGLNQPQHF.

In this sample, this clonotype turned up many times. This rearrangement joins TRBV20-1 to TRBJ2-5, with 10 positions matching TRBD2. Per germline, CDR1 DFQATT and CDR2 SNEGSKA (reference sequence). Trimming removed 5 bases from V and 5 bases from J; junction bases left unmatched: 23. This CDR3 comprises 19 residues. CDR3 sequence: CSAPQGWASGSRLGETQYF. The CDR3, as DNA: TGCAGTGCTCCCCAAGGGTGGGCTAGCGGGAGTCGGCTGGGGGAGACCCAGTACTTC.

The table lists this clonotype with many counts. CDR3 residues: CASSVGGGVYNEQFF. The CDR3 coding sequence is TGTGCCAGCAGCGTAGGGGGGGGGGTTTACAATGAGCAGTTCTTC. The J gene is TRBJ2-1, the V gene TRBV9; 7 nucleotides align to TRBD2. Germline CDR1 and CDR2: SGDLS and YYNGEE. The CDR3 length is 15 residues. Germline trimming cut 0 bases from V and 4 bases from J; bases unmatched to any gene: 4.

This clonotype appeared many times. The CDR3 sequence: CASSSRDSRGTGELFF. CDR3 nucleotides: TGCGCCAGCAGCTCTCGGGACAGTCGGGGCACCGGGGAGCTGTTTTTT. The chain combines TRBV5-1 with TRBJ2-2; 7 bases are a match to TRBD1. Trimming at V came to 3 bases and at J to 4 bases, leaving 9 bases not matched to a gene. Looked up from germline, CDR1 is SGHRS and CDR2 is YFSETQ. There are 16 residues in the CDR3.

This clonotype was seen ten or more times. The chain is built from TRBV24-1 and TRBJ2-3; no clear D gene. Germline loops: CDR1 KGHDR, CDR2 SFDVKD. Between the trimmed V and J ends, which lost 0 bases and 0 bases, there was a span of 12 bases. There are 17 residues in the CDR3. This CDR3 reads CATSDLRADPSTDTQYF. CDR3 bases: TGTGCCACCAGTGATTTGAGGGCCGACCCTAGCACAGATACGCAGTATTTT.

The CDR3 reads CSAGVTSGRGSRDTQYF. DNA of the CDR3: TGCAGTGCTGGGGTGACTAGCGGGAGAGGGTCTAGGGATACGCAGTATTTT. This chain connects TRBV20-1 to TRBJ2-3; TRBD2 matches 12 bases. The CDR3 spans 17 residues. Germline assignment: CDR1 DFQATT and CDR2 SNEGSKA (reference sequence). V dropped 5 bases and J dropped 6; count of bases not matched to a gene: 15.

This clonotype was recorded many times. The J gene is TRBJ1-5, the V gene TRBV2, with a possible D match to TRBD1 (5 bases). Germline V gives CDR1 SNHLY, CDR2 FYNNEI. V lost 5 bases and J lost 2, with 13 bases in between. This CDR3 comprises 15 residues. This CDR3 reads CASSRQSIGNQPQHF. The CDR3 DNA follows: TGTGCCAGCAGTAGACAGTCAATAGGCAATCAGCCCCAGCATTTT.

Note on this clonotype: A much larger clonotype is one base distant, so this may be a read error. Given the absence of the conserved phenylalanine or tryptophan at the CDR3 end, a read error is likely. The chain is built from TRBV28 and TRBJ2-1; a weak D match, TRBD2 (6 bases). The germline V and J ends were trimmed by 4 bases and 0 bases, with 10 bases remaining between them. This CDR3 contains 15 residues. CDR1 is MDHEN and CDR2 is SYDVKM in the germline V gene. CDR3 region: CASSWGESSYNEQFL. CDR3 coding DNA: TGTGCCAGCAGTTGGGGGGAATCCTCCTACAATGAGCAGTTCCTC.

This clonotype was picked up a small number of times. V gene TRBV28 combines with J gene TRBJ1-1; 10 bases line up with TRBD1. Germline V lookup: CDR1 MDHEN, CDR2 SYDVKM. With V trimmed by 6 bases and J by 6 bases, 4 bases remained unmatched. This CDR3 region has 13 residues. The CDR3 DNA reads TGTGCCAGCAGCGATGGGACAGGGGCTGAAGCTTTCTTT. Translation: CASSDGTGAEAFF.

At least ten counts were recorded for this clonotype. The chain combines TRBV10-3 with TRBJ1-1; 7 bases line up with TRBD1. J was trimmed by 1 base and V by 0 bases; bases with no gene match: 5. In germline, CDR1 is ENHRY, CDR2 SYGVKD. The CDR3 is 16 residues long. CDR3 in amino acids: CAISESAGGANTEAFF. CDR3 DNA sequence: TGTGCCATCAGTGAGTCGGCAGGGGGGGCGAACACTGAAGCTTTCTTT.

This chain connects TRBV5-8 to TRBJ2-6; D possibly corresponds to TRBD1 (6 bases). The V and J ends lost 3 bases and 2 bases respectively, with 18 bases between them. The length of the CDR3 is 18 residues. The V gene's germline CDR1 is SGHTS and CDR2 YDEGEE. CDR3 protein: CASSYKTGQGTGANVLTF. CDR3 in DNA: TGTGCCAGCAGCTATAAGACAGGTCAGGGAACTGGGGCCAACGTCCTGACTTTC.

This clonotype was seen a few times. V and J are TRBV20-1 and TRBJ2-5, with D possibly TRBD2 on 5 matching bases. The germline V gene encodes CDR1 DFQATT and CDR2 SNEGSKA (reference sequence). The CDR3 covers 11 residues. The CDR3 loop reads CRGVGGETQYF. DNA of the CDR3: TGCAGGGGAGTCGGCGGAGAGACCCAGTACTTC.

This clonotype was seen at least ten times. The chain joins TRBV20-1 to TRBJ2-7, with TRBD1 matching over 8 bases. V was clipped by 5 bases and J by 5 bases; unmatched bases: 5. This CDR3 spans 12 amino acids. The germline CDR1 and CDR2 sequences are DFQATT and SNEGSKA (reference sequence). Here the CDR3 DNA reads TGCAGTGCTTGGGACAGGAGGGACGAGCAGTACTTC. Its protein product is CSAWDRRDEQYF.

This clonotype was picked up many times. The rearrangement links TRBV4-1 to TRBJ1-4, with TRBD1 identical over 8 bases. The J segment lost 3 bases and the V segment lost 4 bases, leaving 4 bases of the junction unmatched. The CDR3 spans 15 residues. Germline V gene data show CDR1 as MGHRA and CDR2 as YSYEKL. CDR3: CASSLRGQANEKLFF. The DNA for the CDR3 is TGCGCCAGCAGCCTGAGGGGACAGGCTAATGAAAAACTGTTTTTT.

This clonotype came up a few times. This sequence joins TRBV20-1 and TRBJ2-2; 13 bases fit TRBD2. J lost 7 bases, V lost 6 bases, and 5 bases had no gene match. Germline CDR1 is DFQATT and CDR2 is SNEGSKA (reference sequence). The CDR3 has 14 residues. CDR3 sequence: CSAPRLAGGGELFF. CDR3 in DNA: TGCAGTGCCCCGAGACTAGCGGGAGGCGGGGAGCTGTTTTTT.

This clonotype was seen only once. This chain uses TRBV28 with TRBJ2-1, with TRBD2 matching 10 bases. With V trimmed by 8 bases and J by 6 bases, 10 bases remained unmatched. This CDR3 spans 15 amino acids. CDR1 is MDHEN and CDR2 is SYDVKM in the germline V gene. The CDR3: CASSLPSSGSNEQFF. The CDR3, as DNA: TGTGCCAGCTCGTTACCCTCTAGCGGGAGCAATGAGCAGTTCTTC.

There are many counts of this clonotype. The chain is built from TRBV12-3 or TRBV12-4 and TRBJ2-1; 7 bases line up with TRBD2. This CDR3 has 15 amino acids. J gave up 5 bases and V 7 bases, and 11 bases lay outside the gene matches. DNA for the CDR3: TGTGCCAGCACCTTGGAGGCGGGAGCGGACAATGAGCAGTTCTTC. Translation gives CASTLEAGADNEQFF.

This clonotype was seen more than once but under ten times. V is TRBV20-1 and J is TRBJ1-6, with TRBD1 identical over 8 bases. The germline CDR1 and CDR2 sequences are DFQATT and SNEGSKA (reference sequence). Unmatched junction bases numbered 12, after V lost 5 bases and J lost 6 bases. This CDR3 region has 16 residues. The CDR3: CSARHGQGVRNSPLHF. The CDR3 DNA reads TGCAGTGCTCGCCATGGACAGGGAGTCCGTAATTCACCCCTCCACTTT.

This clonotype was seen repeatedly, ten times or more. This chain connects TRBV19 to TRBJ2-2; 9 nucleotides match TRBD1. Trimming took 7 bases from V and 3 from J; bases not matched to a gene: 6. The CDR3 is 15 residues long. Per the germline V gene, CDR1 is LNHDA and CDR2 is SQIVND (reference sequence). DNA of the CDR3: TGTGCCAGTACCAGACAGGGGGTGGACACCGGGGAGCTGTTTTTT. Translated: CASTRQGVDTGELFF.

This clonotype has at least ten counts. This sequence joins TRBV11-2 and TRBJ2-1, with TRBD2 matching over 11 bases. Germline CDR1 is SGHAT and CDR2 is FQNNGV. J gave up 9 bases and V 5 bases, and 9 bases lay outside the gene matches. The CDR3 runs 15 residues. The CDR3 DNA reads TGTGCCAGCAGCGAAGCCCTAGCGGGGGGTTCTGAGCAGTTCTTC. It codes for CASSEALAGGSEQFF. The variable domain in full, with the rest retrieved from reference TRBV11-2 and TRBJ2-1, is EAGVAQSPRYKIIEKRQSVAFWCNPISGHATLYWYQQILGQGPKLLIQFQNNGVVDDSQLPKDRFSAERLKGVDSTLKIQPAKLEDSAVYLCASSEALAGGSEQFFGPGTRLTVL.

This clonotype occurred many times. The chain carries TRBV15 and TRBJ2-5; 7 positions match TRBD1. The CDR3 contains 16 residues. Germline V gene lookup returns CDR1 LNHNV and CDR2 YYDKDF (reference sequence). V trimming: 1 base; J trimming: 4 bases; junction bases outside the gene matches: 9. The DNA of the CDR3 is TGTGCCACCAGCAGAGGGACAGGCTCGAGGCGAGAGACCCAGTACTTC. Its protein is CATSRGTGSRRETQYF.

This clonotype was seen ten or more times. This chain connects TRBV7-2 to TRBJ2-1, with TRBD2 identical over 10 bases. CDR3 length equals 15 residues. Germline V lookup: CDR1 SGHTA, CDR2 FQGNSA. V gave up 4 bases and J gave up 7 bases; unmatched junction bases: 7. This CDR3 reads CASSSLTSGWNEQFF. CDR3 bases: TGTGCCAGCAGCTCCCTGACTAGCGGGTGGAATGAGCAGTTCTTC.

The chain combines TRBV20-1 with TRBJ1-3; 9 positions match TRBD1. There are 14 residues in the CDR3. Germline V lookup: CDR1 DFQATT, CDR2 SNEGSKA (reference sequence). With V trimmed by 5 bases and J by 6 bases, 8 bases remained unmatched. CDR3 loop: CSAWPRTGENTIYF. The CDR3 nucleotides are TGCAGTGCTTGGCCTAGGACAGGGGAAAACACCATATATTTT.

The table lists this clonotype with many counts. CDR3: CASSLGVIGEQYF. CDR3 nucleotides: TGTGCCAGCAGCTTAGGAGTAATCGGCGAGCAGTACTTC. This chain links TRBV7-2 with TRBJ2-7; D gene unclear. This CDR3 has 13 amino acids. Germline CDR1 SGHTA, CDR2 FQGNSA. Trimming left V 1 base short and J 6 bases short, with 10 bases between.

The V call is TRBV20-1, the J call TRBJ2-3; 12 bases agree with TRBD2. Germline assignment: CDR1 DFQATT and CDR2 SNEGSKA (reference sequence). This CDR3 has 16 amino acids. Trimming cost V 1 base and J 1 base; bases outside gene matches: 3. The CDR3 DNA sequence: TGCAGTGCTAGAGTCCCTAGCGGGAGGGGCACAGATACGCAGTATTTT. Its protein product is CSARVPSGRGTDTQYF.